The text below deals with one TCR beta chain. This clonotype has only a few counts. No antigen is known for it. Per-nucleotide qualities are absent, and no much larger clonotype sits a single base away. Library prep was done by 5' RACE. Data came from an Illumina HiSeq 2500. The second PCR ran for about 7 to 11 cycles and used a J-beta primer mix along with a sample-barcoded 5' primer. A template-switch 5' adaptor carrying 12 random nucleotides introduced a unique molecular identifier onto each TCR beta cDNA molecule. At least 2.5 million CDR3-containing paired-end reads were obtained from each sample. First-strand cDNA synthesis was performed from all RNA using the Mint cDNA synthesis kit, with priming by a TRBC-specific oligonucleotide. Following uracil-DNA glycosylase treatment, all cDNA underwent a first 18-cycle PCR with the universal primers M1SS and BC2_uni_R. The published analysis was carried out like this. Normalization of each sample was performed by random selection of 1 million high-quality reads, each carrying a distinct molecular identifier. Reads with shared molecular identifiers were discarded instead of being binned into consensus sequences. MiTCR, set to a Q25 quality threshold and the strictest error-elimination algorithm, was used for CDR3 identification, clonotype clustering and error correction. A nonparametric unseen species model with Euler transformation was used to estimate lower-bound total TCR beta diversity. The public reads were run again by TCRdb, first through fastp at Q25 and then through MiXCR, and only productive beta chains were kept. Rows with a matching CDR3 protein are joined into one entry that keeps the most common DNA and genes. The V and J calls come from TCRdb's annotation, not from the publication. The sample data list over a million distinct CDR3 sequences, and 45% of these were observed just once. Clones ranked in the top ten supply 15% to 20% of the sample.

The data originate from a study of blood T cells in healthy people across ages (dated by TCRdb to the mid-2010s). For context, the study as a whole: In model experiments, template switching captured roughly one uniquely barcoded TCR beta cDNA molecule for every two T cells. The study measured age-related changes in TCR beta repertoire diversity using deep sequencing normalized with unique cDNA molecular identifiers. Four age groups were formed from the donors: young (average 16 years), middle-aged (approximately 39), aged (over 55) and long-lived (more than 75). To avoid experimental bias, donors of different ages were spread randomly across the sequencing lanes. Using the same blood draw, the study looked at two additional independent replicas of 1 million unique cDNA reads for two donors, one aged 18 to 30 and the other aged 80 or older. Summary of the overall study and its limitations: Compared with the aged group, the long-lived group had more naive CD4+ T cells, fewer expanded clones and increased TCR diversity, suggesting age selection. A strong correlation was found between observed TCR beta diversity and the percentage of naive T cells measured by flow cytometry. Estimates of total diversity from one million sequenced T cells were regarded as lower bounds and underestimates. Bulk unsorted PBMC profiling prevented conclusive comparison of naive and antigen-experienced compartments. As age increased, observed TCR beta diversity per million T cells dropped in a roughly linear way, and a significant reduction was already evident by age roughly 40. Because donor CMV infection status was unknown, age-related changes in expanded clonotypes were potentially confounded.

The donors were roughly 40 Caucasian individuals from Russia, aged 6 to 90 years, who were systemically healthy. Each donor gave about 10 milliliters of peripheral blood, drawn into EDTA-treated Vacutainer tubes. Ficoll-Paque density-gradient centrifugation was used to isolate PBMCs, with at least 7 million obtained per sample. Trizol reagent was used to extract total RNA from PBMCs, with at least 6 micrograms per sample. Naive CD45RAhigh/CD27high T cell percentages were measured by flow cytometry on a PBMC aliquot from every donor. Reading the germline V gene (reference sequence) gives CDR1 SEHNR and CDR2 FQNEAQ. V sheds 1 base and J sheds 12 bases, leaving 10 bases between their ends. Reading from cysteine to phenylalanine, the CDR3 counts 12 amino acids. Only the CDR3 region is kept as DNA, spanning 36 bases read in frame from base 1.

This receptor was obtained from a woman in her sixties in good health. The chain uses TRBV7-9 and TRBJ2-1, with a weak D call of TRBD1 (5 bases match). Sequencing used blood. The nucleotide sequence reads TGTGCCAGCAGCTTAGTCCCAGGGTGGCAGTTCTTC. Its product reads: CASSLVPGWQFF.